This TCR beta chain was observed in a study of shared clonotypes between healthy human individuals. Overall study: There were three CD4 naive, three CD4 memory, two CD8 naive and one CD8 memory plates per donor.

Across several immunoSEQ plates, the genomic DNA of each subset was split evenly. Sequencing used immunoSEQ multiplex PCR; TCRdb keeps in-frame clones, though not all of them. The sample holds about 700,000 clones; 90% to 95% are singletons and the top ten take approximately 24%. Study-wide results and caveats: Naive CD4 clonotype sharing across four donors was roughly 5%. Clonotype sharing among donors was expected to depend on sequencing depth.

As for this clone: Its antigen is currently unknown.

The CDR3 totals 14 residues. Trimming took 7 bases from V and 1 from J; bases not matched to a gene: 6. Germline V gene data show CDR1 as MDHEN and CDR2 as SYDVKM. CD45RO negativity and positive selection for CCR7 defined naive CD8 cells, a population that excluded terminally differentiated effector memory CD45RA+ cells. The J gene is TRBJ2-7, the V gene TRBV28; 8 bases fit TRBD1. The material sequenced was naive CD8+ T cells sorted from blood. The sequence was obtained from a man aged 30 to 45 in good health. The CDR3 DNA sequence: TGTGCCAGCATGCGGCAGGGGGCGTCCTACGAGCAGTACTTC. This codes for CASMRQGASYEQYF.